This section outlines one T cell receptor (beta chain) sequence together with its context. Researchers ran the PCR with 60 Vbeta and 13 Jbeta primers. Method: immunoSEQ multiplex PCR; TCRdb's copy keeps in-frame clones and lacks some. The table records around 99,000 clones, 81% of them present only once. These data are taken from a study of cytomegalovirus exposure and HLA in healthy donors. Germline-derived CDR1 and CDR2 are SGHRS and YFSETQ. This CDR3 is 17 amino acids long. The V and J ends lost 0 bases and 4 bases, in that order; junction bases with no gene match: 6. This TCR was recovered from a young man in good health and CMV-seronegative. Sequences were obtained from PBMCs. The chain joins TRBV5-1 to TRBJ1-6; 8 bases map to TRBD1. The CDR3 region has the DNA TGCGCCAGCAGCTTGGGGACGGGACAGGAGTATAATTCACCCCTCCACTTT. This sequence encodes CASSLGTGQEYNSPLHF.